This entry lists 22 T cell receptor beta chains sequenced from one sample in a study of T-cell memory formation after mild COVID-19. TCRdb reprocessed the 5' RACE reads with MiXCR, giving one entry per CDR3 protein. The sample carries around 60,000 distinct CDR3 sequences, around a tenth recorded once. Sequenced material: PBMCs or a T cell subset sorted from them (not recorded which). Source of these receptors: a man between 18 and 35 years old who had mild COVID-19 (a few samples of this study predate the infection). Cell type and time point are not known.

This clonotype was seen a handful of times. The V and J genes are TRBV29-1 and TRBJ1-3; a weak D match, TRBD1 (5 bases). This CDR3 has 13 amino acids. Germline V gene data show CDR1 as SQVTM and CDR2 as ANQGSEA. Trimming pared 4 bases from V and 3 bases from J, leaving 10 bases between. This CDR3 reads CSVVAGFGNTIYF. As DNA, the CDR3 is TGCAGCGTTGTTGCAGGGTTTGGAAACACCATATATTTT.

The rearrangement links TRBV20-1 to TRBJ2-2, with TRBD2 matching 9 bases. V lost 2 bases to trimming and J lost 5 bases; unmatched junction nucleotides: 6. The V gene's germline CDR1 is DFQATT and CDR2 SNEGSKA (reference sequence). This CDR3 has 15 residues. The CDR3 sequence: CSARPSGGITGELFF. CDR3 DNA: TGCAGTGCTAGACCCAGCGGGGGGATAACCGGGGAGCTGTTTTTT.

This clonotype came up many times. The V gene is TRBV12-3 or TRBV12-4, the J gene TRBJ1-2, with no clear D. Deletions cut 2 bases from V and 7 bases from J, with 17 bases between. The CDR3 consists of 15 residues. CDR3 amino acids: CASSLRRAIGLGYTF. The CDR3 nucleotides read TGTGCCAGCAGTTTACGCCGAGCAATCGGTCTTGGCTACACCTTC.

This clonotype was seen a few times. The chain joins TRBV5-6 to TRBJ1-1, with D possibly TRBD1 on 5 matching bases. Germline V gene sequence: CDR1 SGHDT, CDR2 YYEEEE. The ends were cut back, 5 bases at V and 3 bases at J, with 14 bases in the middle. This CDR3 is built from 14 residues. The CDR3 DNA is TGTGCCAGCAGTAAGAGGGGCCGAGACACTGAAGCTTTCTTT. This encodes CASSKRGRDTEAFF.

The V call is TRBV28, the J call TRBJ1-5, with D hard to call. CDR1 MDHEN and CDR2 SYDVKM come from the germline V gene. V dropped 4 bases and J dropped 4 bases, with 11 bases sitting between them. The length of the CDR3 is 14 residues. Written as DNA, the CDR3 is TGTGCCAGCAGTTCCGGGCAAGGAAATCAGCCCCAGCATTTT. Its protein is CASSSGQGNQPQHF.

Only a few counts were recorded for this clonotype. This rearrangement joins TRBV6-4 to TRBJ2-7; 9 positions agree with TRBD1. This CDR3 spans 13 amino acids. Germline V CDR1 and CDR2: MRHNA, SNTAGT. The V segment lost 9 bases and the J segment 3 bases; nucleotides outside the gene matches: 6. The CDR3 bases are TGTGCCAGGGGGACAGGGCCCCGCTACGAGCAGTACGTC. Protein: CARGTGPRYEQYV.

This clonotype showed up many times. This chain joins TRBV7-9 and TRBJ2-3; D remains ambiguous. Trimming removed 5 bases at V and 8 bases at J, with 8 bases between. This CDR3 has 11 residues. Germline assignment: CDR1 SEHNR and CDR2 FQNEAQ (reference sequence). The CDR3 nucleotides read TGTGCCAGCAGCCTCGGGCGTACGCAGTATTTT. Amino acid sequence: CASSLGRTQYF.

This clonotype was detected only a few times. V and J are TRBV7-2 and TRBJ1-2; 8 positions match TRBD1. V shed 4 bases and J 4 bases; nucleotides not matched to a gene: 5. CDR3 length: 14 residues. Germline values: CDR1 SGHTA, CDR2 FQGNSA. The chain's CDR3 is CASSSRQGRYGYTF. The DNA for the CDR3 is TGTGCCAGCAGCTCTCGACAGGGGCGCTATGGCTACACCTTC.

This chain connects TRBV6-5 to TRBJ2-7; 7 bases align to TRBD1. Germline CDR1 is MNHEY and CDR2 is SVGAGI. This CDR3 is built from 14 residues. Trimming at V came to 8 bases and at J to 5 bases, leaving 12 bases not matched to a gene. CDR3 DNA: TGTGCCAGCGCCCCGACAGGGAATATCCACGAGCAGTACTTC. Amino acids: CASAPTGNIHEQYF.

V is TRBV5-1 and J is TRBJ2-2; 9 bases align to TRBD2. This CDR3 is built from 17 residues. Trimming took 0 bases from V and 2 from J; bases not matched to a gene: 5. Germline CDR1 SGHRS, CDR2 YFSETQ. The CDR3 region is CASSLVPSGINTGELFF. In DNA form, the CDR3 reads TGCGCCAGCAGCTTGGTTCCTAGCGGGATCAACACCGGGGAGCTGTTTTTT.

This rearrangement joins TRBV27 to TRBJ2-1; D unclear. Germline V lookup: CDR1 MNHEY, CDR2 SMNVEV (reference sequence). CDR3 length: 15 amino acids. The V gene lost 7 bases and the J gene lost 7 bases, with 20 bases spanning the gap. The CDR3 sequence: CASNETPRARNEQFF. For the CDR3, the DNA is TGTGCCAGCAATGAAACTCCTCGAGCTCGGAATGAGCAGTTCTTC.

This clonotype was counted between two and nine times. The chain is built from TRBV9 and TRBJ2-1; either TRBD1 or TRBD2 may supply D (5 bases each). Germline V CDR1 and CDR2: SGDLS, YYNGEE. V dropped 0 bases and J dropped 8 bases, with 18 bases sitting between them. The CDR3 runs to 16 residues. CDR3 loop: CASSVGGARQGDEQFF. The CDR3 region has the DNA TGTGCCAGCAGCGTAGGGGGAGCCCGACAAGGGGATGAGCAGTTCTTC.

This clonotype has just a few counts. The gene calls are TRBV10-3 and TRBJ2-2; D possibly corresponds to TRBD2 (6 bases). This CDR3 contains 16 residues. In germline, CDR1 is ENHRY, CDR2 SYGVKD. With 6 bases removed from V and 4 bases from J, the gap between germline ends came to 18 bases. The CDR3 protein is CAIRQTPGTSTGELFF. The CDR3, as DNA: TGTGCCATCAGGCAGACACCCGGGACTTCCACCGGGGAGCTGTTTTTT.

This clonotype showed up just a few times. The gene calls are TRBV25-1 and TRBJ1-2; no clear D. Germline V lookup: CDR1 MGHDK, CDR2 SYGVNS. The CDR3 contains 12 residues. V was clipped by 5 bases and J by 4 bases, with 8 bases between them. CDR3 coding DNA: TGTGCCAGCAGTCCTGGGGTCTATGGCTACACCTTC. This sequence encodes CASSPGVYGYTF.

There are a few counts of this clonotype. CDR3 sequence reads: CASSFGGISGANVLTF. The CDR3 bases are TGTGCCAGCAGCTTTGGCGGAATCTCTGGGGCCAACGTCCTGACTTTC. V usage is TRBV5-6 and J usage is TRBJ2-6; D not resolved. Germline V gene lookup returns CDR1 SGHDT and CDR2 YYEEEE. This CDR3 spans 16 amino acids. V lost 2 bases and J lost 0, with 9 bases in between.

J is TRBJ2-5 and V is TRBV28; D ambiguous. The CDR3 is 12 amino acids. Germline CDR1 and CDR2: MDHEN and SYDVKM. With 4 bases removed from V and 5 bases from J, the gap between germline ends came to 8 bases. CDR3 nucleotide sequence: TGTGCCAGCAGTTCTTCCCTCGAGACCCAGTACTTC. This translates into CASSSSLETQYF. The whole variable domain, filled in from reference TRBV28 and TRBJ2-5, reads DVKVTQSSRYLVKRTGEKVFLECVQDMDHENMFWYRQDPGLGLRLIYFSYDVKMKEKGDIPEGYSVSREKKERFSLILESASTNQTSMYLCASSSSLETQYFGPGTRLLVL.

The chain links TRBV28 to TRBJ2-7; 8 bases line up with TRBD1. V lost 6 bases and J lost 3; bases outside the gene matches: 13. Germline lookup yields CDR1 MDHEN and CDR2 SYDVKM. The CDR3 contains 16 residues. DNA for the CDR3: TGTGCCAGCAGCCCGTCAGGGGGCGCGCATCACTACGAGCAGTACTTC. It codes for CASSPSGGAHHYEQYF.

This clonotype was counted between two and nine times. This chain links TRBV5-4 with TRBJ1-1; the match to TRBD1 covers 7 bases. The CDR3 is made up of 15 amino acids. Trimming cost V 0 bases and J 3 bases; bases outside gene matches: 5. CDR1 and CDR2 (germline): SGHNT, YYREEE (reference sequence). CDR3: CASSLGGQGDTEAFF. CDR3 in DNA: TGTGCCAGCAGCTTGGGGGGCCAGGGGGACACTGAAGCTTTCTTT.

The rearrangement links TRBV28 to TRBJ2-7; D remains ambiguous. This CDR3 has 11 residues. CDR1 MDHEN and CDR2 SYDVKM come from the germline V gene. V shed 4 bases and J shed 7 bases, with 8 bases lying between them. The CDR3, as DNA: TGTGCCAGCAGTTCAAACGGGGAGCAGTACGTC. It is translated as CASSSNGEQYV.

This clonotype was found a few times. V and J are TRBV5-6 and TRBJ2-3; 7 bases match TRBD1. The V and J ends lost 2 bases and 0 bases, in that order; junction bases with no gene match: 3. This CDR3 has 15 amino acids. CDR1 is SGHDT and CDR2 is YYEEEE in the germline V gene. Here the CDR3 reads CASSFDRASTDTQYF. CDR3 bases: TGTGCCAGCAGCTTCGACAGGGCCAGCACAGATACGCAGTATTTT.

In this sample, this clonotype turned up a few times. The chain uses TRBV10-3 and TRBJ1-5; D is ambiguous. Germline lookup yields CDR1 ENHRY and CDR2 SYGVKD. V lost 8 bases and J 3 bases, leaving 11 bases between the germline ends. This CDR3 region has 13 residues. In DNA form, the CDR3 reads TGTGCCATCCGATCACAATCCAATCAGCCCCAGCATTTT. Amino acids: CAIRSQSNQPQHF.

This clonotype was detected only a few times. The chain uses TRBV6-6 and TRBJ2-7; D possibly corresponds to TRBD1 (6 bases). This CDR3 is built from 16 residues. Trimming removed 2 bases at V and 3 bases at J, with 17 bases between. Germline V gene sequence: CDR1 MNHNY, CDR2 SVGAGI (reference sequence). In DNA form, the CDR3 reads TGTGCCAGCAGTTACGTCCCAGGGGAATTCGACTACGAGCAGTACTTC. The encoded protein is CASSYVPGEFDYEQYF.